A selection of T cell receptor beta chains follows, all from one sample in a study of blood T cell repertoires in COVID-19. Clones were sequenced by immunoSEQ multiplex PCR, and TCRdb holds only the in-frame ones, with some missing. The sample contains 150,000 to 200,000 clones, 85% to 90% of which appear only once. Input material: peripheral blood. These TCRs come from a human donor in a cohort sampled during active COVID-19. Both conserved end residues are part of each CDR3. A D gene is named only where the DNA matches it firmly. The size field is filled for only some rows; it gives once, few, many or a size class.

V gene,J gene,D gene,clone size,CDR3 protein,CDR3 DNA
TRBV3-1/TRBV3-2,TRBJ2-7,TRBD2,once,CASSPGLATGEQYF,TGTGCCAGCAGCCCAGGACTAGCGACCGGTGAGCAGTACTTC
TRBV7-8,TRBJ1-5,-,once,CASSIKNQPQHF,TGTGCCAGCAGCATAAAAAATCAGCCCCAGCATTTT
TRBV7-2,TRBJ2-2,TRBD2,-,CASSSGRSGGAGELFF,TGTGCCAGCAGCTCCGGGCGTAGCGGGGGGGCTGGGGAGCTGTTTTTT
TRBV7-6,TRBJ2-1,TRBD2,once,CASSILAGELNEQFF,TGTGCCAGCAGTATACTAGCGGGAGAGTTAAATGAGCAGTTCTTC
TRBV2,TRBJ2-1,TRBD2,-,CASKGFGGLAGRDEQFF,TGTGCCAGCAAGGGTTTTGGGGGACTAGCGGGAAGGGATGAGCAGTTCTTC
TRBV19,TRBJ2-7,TRBD2,-,CASSMGLASEQYF,TGTGCCAGTAGTATGGGACTAGCGTCCGAGCAGTACTTC
TRBV6-1,TRBJ1-6,TRBD1,-,CASSEGTVNNSPLHF,TGTGCCAGCAGCGAAGGGACAGTAAATAATTCACCCCTCCACTTT
TRBV2,TRBJ1-4,-,-,CASSEALGRQKLFF,TGTGCCAGCAGTGAAGCGCTGGGGAGGCAGAAACTGTTTTTT
TRBV6-2/TRBV6-3,TRBJ1-5,TRBD1,-,CASSYPGTGGFNQPQHF,TGTGCCAGCAGTTACCCCGGGACAGGGGGTTTCAATCAGCCCCAGCATTTT
TRBV11-2,TRBJ2-5,TRBD1,-,CASSLGQGALGTQYF,TGTGCCAGCAGCTTAGGTCAGGGGGCTTTGGGGACCCAGTACTTC
TRBV4-3,TRBJ2-1,-,-,CASSQEAGRGGNEQFF,TGCGCCAGCAGCCAAGAAGCCGGGAGAGGAGGAAATGAGCAGTTCTTC
TRBV6-6,TRBJ2-7,-,-,CASSRDTSSYEQYF,TGTGCCAGCAGCCGAGACACGAGCTCCTACGAGCAGTACTTC
TRBV5-1,TRBJ1-3,-,few,CASRTGSGNTIYF,TGCGCCAGCAGGACAGGCTCTGGAAACACCATATATTTT
TRBV18,TRBJ2-1,TRBD2,-,CASSRLAVLNEQFF,TGTGCCAGCTCAAGACTAGCGGTCCTCAATGAGCAGTTCTTC
TRBV11-2,TRBJ2-3,TRBD2,-,CASSLGTRPLDTQYF,TGTGCCAGCAGCTTAGGGACTAGGCCTCTGGATACGCAGTATTTT
TRBV18,TRBJ1-1,-,-,CASSPPPGGAYTEAFF,TGTGCCAGCTCACCACCGCCCGGGGGGGCCTACACTGAAGCTTTCTTT
TRBV5-1,TRBJ2-1,TRBD1,-,CASSLGDRGGNEQFF,TGCGCCAGCAGCTTGGGGGACAGGGGAGGCAATGAGCAGTTCTTC
TRBV10-3,TRBJ2-7,TRBD2,-,CAISESLAGGEQYF,TGTGCCATCAGTGAGTCGCTAGCGGGGGGCGAGCAGTACTTC
TRBV5-1,TRBJ1-1,TRBD1,-,CASSLGGGFFTEAFF,TGCGCCAGCAGCTTAGGGGGCGGATTCTTCACTGAAGCTTTCTTT
TRBV6-5,TRBJ1-1,-,few,CASIDSSGGAFF,TGTGCCAGCATCGATTCCTCGGGAGGGGCTTTCTTT
TRBV10-3,TRBJ1-1,TRBD1,few,CAIGTGVTEAFF,TGTGCCATCGGGACAGGTGTGACTGAAGCTTTCTTT
TRBV27,TRBJ2-7,-,-,CASSPMGGGGPSYEQYF,TGTGCCAGCAGCCCCATGGGAGGGGGAGGGCCCTCCTACGAGCAGTACTTC
TRBV10-3,TRBJ2-1,-,-,CAITGDRSSYNEQFF,TGTGCCATCACCGGAGACCGTAGCTCCTACAATGAGCAGTTCTTC
TRBV5-6,TRBJ2-2,-,-,CASSLYRATGELFF,TGTGCCAGCAGCCTCTACAGGGCCACCGGGGAGCTGTTTTTT
TRBV21-1,TRBJ1-1,-,-,CASTGGGEGAEAFF,TGTGCCAGCACGGGAGGGGGTGAGGGCGCTGAAGCTTTCTTT
TRBV7-2,TRBJ2-7,-,-,CASSINSYEQYF,TGTGCCAGCAGCATAAACTCCTACGAGCAGTACTTC
TRBV18,TRBJ1-3,-,-,CASSPGALVGDTIYF,TGTGCCAGCTCACCGGGGGCATTAGTAGGAGACACCATATATTTT
TRBV7-9,TRBJ1-1,-,-,CASSASANTEAFF,TGTGCCAGCAGCGCCAGTGCGAACACTGAAGCTTTCTTT
TRBV6-6,TRBJ2-1,TRBD2,-,CASSPPGLASHNEQFF,TGTGCCAGCAGTCCACCGGGACTAGCATCTCACAATGAGCAGTTCTTC
TRBV11-2,TRBJ2-1,TRBD2,-,CASSLGRGETGFEQFF,TGTGCCAGCAGCTTAGGGCGGGGGGAGACAGGTTTTGAGCAGTTCTTC
TRBV14,TRBJ2-5,-,-,CASSGIGPRGTQYF,TGTGCCAGCAGCGGGATTGGACCTCGGGGGACCCAGTACTTC
TRBV2,TRBJ2-7,-,-,CASKGQVHEQYF,TGTGCCAGTAAAGGTCAGGTCCACGAGCAGTACTTC
TRBV2,TRBJ2-7,TRBD2,-,CASSWTSGSYEQYF,TGTGCCAGCAGTTGGACTAGCGGGTCCTACGAGCAGTACTTC
TRBV27,TRBJ1-4,-,-,CASSSDSFNEKLFF,TGTGCCAGCAGTTCGGACAGTTTTAATGAAAAACTGTTTTTT
TRBV6-6,TRBJ2-1,-,-,CASGLGHARYNEQFF,TGTGCCAGCGGCCTAGGCCATGCCCGATACAATGAGCAGTTCTTC
TRBV4-1,TRBJ1-5,TRBD1,-,CASSQGTDRNNQPQHF,TGCGCCAGCAGCCAGGGGACAGATAGAAACAATCAGCCCCAGCATTTT
TRBV3-1/TRBV3-2,TRBJ2-7,TRBD2,-,CASSQASGEQYF,TGTGCCAGCAGCCAAGCTAGCGGCGAGCAGTACTTC
TRBV30,TRBJ2-7,TRBD2,-,CAWKPGLAEYEQYF,TGTGCCTGGAAACCGGGACTAGCAGAATACGAGCAGTACTTC
TRBV5-4,TRBJ2-3,TRBD2,-,CASSFNLAGVTDTQYF,TGTGCCAGCAGCTTTAATCTAGCGGGGGTCACAGATACGCAGTATTTT
TRBV7-7,TRBJ2-7,-,-,CASSLGREHEQYF,TGTGCTAGCAGCTTAGGCCGAGAACACGAGCAGTACTTC
TRBV28,TRBJ2-7,TRBD1,-,CASSTLSSGTGVREQYF,TGTGCCAGCAGTACTCTCTCTAGTGGAACAGGGGTACGAGAGCAGTACTTC
TRBV28,TRBJ1-6,TRBD1,-,CASSPGQGISYNSPLHF,TGTGCCAGCAGTCCTGGACAGGGAATCTCCTATAATTCACCCCTCCACTTT
TRBV7-2,TRBJ2-5,TRBD2,-,CASSFRGKTSGVFQETQYF,TGTGCCAGCAGCTTCAGGGGGAAGACTAGCGGGGTTTTTCAAGAGACCCAGTACTTC
TRBV6-5,TRBJ1-1,-,-,CASSSRGIEAFF,TGTGCCAGCAGTTCTAGGGGGATTGAAGCTTTCTTT
TRBV18,TRBJ1-2,TRBD1,-,CASSGQGATGYTF,TGTGCCAGCTCAGGACAGGGGGCGACTGGCTACACCTTC
TRBV28,TRBJ2-7,-,-,CASTPRQRVSYEQYF,TGTGCCAGCACCCCTCGGCAGCGGGTGTCCTACGAGCAGTACTTC
TRBV6-5,TRBJ1-5,-,-,CASPPAPWPQHF,TGTGCCAGCCCCCCCGCGCCTTGGCCCCAGCATTTT
TRBV30,TRBJ2-7,TRBD1,once,CAWRGTGGSYEQYF,TGTGCCTGGAGAGGGACAGGGGGTTCCTACGAGCAGTACTTC
TRBV28,TRBJ1-2,TRBD1,-,CASYRQGANLGGYTF,TGTGCCAGCTATAGACAGGGTGCCAATTTAGGAGGCTACACCTTC
TRBV7-2,TRBJ2-7,TRBD2,-,CASSFRRGSRGEQYF,TGTGCCAGCAGCTTCCGGCGGGGGAGCCGGGGCGAGCAGTACTTC
TRBV11-2,TRBJ1-1,-,-,CASSLGQATQNTEAFF,TGTGCCAGCAGCTTAGGGCAGGCGACACAAAACACTGAAGCTTTCTTT
TRBV18,TRBJ1-5,TRBD1,-,CASSPQGTGNQPQHF,TGTGCCAGCTCACCCCAAGGGACAGGGAATCAGCCCCAGCATTTT
TRBV9,TRBJ1-5,-,-,CASSVGGGQPQHF,TGTGCCAGCAGCGTAGGGGGAGGGCAGCCCCAGCATTTT
TRBV15,TRBJ2-5,-,-,CATSRAGYQETQYF,TGTGCCACCAGCAGAGCGGGTTACCAAGAGACCCAGTACTTC
TRBV6-1,TRBJ2-5,TRBD2,-,CASSEMGGRQETQYF,TGTGCCAGCAGTGAAATGGGGGGGAGACAAGAGACCCAGTACTTC